This section outlines one T cell receptor (beta chain) sequence together with its context. The antigen is undetermined. The data derive from a study of shared clonotypes between healthy human individuals. Points from the study as a whole: It was anticipated that sequencing depth would influence how many clonotypes donors shared. Generation probability values for non-shared clonotypes were lower than those for clonotypes shared by all four donors.

Some clones are missing from TCRdb's copy, which holds only in-frame ones; the method was immunoSEQ multiplex PCR. The sample consists of about 2.4 million clones, approximately 90% of them appearing once. Germline V lookup: CDR1 LNHDA, CDR2 SQIVND (reference sequence). CDR3 length equals 15 residues. J lost 1 base, V lost 7 bases, and 6 bases had no gene match. The chain combines TRBV19 with TRBJ1-1, with TRBD1 matching 10 bases. Sequenced: naive CD4+ T cells sorted from blood. The sample's subset: CD45RA+ positively selected. This TCR came from a man between 18 and 29 years old in good health. CDR3 in amino acids: CASMRTGGGNTEAFF. The DNA for the CDR3 is TGTGCCAGTATGAGGACAGGGGGAGGGAACACTGAAGCTTTCTTT.